Described below is a single TCR beta chain sequence and its context. These data originate in a study of blood T cell repertoires in COVID-19. In the study overall: Sites across the United States, Italy and Spain contributed samples from acute and convalescent COVID-19. Nucleic acid was either cDNA or gDNA, and it came from T cells, B-cell-depleted T cells, or PBMCs.

V was shortened by 1 base and J by 8 bases, with 17 bases between the two germline ends. The CDR3 is 16 residues long. Germline V gene data show CDR1 as MDHEN and CDR2 as SYDVKM. Original handling: Researchers report that nucleated cell counts were estimated from reference gene primer amplification. TCRdb's table, derived via immunoSEQ multiplex PCR, lists solely in-frame clones and lacks some. The V and J calls and clone size are taken from that table; D and trimming were inferred from the DNA. The table records some 74,000 clones, roughly four fifths of them present only once. This sequence was found in an elderly man with acute or convalescent COVID-19. The specimen sequenced was peripheral blood. The V and J genes are TRBV28 and TRBJ1-4, with D unresolved. CDR3 DNA sequence: TGTGCCAGCAGTTTATATTTCGAAGTAGTAAAAGAAAAACTGTTTTTT. It is translated as CASSLYFEVVKEKLFF.